The 25 T cell receptor beta chains presented below share a single source sample, sequenced in a study of tumor and adjacent non-tumor tissue in lung cancer listed by TCRdb under 2018. RNA was isolated from bulk, unsorted tissue, and RNA quality was assessed with a NanoDrop ND-1000 and an Agilent 2100. Libraries were made using multiplex PCR. Instrument used: Illumina HiSeq 2500. TCRbeta libraries were constructed through three rounds of nested PCR with primers (Table S4) according to protocols modified from ARM-PCR. TCRdb's own reprocessing of the public reads used fastp at Q25 and MiXCR and kept productive beta chains. Rows with a matching CDR3 protein are joined into one entry that keeps the most common DNA and genes. The sample has 200,000 to 250,000 distinct CDR3 sequences on record, over 55% of them singletons. The ten largest clones take up 20% to 25% of the sample. Sequencing input: lung tumor tissue. These receptors all come from a man aged 60 to 75 with non-small cell lung cancer.

This clonotype is a singleton in its sample. It may be a read error: a sequence one base away is much more abundant. The gene calls are TRBV20-1 and TRBJ2-7, with D uncertain. Germline V lookup: CDR1 DFQATT, CDR2 SNEGSKA (reference sequence). Trimming pared 3 bases from V and 5 bases from J, leaving 14 bases between. CDR3 size: 13 residues. The CDR3 region is CSASGPKGNEQYF. Written as DNA, the CDR3 is TGCAGTGCTAGTGGTCCCAAAGGCAACGAGCAGTACTTC.

To note about this clonotype: Compared with germline, one end of the junction differs, possibly owing to a read error. This chain connects TRBV6-7 to TRBJ2-4, with TRBD2 matching over 7 bases. TRBV6-7 is treated as an ORF (open reading frame) with a function not yet certain. There are 13 residues in the CDR3. The CDR3, as DNA: TGTGCCAGCAGTTGCGACGGGGGGAACATACAGTACTTC. Residues: CASSCDGGNIQYF.

Remarks on this clonotype: An end of the junction does not agree with germline; a read error may underlie this. This sequence joins TRBV6-1 and TRBJ2-3, with D maybe TRBD1 (5 bases). This CDR3 has 14 residues. Germline CDR1 is MNHNS and CDR2 is SASEGT. The DNA for the CDR3 is TGTTCCAGCAGTGAAGAGAGGACAAGAGATACGCAGTATTTT. Its translation is CSSSEERTRDTQYF.

About this clonotype itself: The junction shows a germline mismatch at one end, possibly a read error. This chain connects TRBV6-1 to TRBJ2-3; D could derive from TRBD1 or TRBD2 (6 bases each). CDR3 length: 13 amino acids. In germline, CDR1 is MNHNS, CDR2 SASEGT. CDR3 loop: CAWGAPSTNTQYF. The CDR3 DNA reads TGTGCCTGGGGGGCCCCGAGCACAAATACGCAGTATTTT.

Comment on this clonotype: A junction end diverges from the germline sequence, so it may reflect a read error. The V gene is TRBV20-1, the J gene TRBJ2-3; the match to TRBD2 covers 7 bases. The CDR3 sequence is 15 residues long. Per the germline V gene, CDR1 is DFQATT and CDR2 is SNEGSKA (reference sequence). The CDR3 protein is CIARDEAGPVDTQYF. The CDR3 nucleotides are TGCATTGCTAGGGATGAAGCGGGACCCGTAGATACGCAGTATTTT.

The chain couples TRBV6-1 to TRBJ1-2; D is uncertain. Germline loops: CDR1 MNHNS, CDR2 SASEGT. V was shortened by 3 bases and J by 4 bases, with 9 bases between the two germline ends. This CDR3 is built from 13 residues. Here the CDR3 DNA reads TGTGCCAGCAGTGAGCAGATAATCTATGGCTACACCTTC. Translating gives CASSEQIIYGYTF.

Of note for this clonotype: Mismatch with germline at one junction end may stem from a read error. The DNA of the CDR3 is TGTGCCAGCAGTTTAAGTGGGACAGGTAGCATTCAGCCCCAGCATTTT. Protein: CASSLSGTGSIQPQHF. The chain joins TRBV12-3 or TRBV12-4 to TRBJ1-5, with 8 bases identical to TRBD1. CDR3 length equals 16 residues.

This clonotype occurred a few times. This chain joins TRBV4-2 and TRBJ1-6; tentatively, D is TRBD1 (6 bases). Trimming shortened V by 4 bases and J by 0 bases, and 16 bases separated the two germline ends. This CDR3 contains 18 residues. CDR1 is LGHNA and CDR2 is YNFKEQ in the germline V gene. The CDR3 nucleotides are TGTGCCAGCAGCCCTACTTCACAGGGAAGCTCCTATAATTCACCCCTCCACTTT. It is translated as CASSPTSQGSSYNSPLHF.

This clonotype was seen only once. The CDR3 does not end in the conserved phenylalanine or tryptophan, so this is likely a read error. Because the CDR3's place on the DNA is in doubt, the DNA is left out and the CDR3 is given as listed by TCRdb. The J gene is TRBJ2-6, the V gene TRBV5-4. The germline gives CDR1 SGHNT, CDR2 YYREEE (reference sequence). Counting both end residues, the CDR3 totals 14 amino acids. This chain's CDR3 is CASSPTSGANVMTL.

This clonotype appeared a single time. Relative to the germline gene, one junction end is altered; a read error may explain this. The chain couples TRBV20-1 to TRBJ2-1; D is possibly TRBD1 (5 bases). The germline gives CDR1 DFQATT, CDR2 SNEGSKA (reference sequence). The CDR3 sequence is 12 residues long. The CDR3 region has the DNA TGCAGTGTTCGCGAAGGGGTCAATGAGCAGCTTTTC. It encodes CSVREGVNEQLF.

On this clonotype itself: Given a much more abundant clone one base away, this may be a read error. The chain's CDR3 is CASSLNAGLAAETQYF. The CDR3 DNA is TGTGCCAGCAGTCTAAACGCCGGACTAGCGGCGGAGACCCAGTACTTC. The rearrangement joins TRBV12-3 or TRBV12-4 to TRBJ2-5; 10 bases are a match to TRBD2. The CDR3 has 16 residues. J lost 5 bases, V lost 5 bases, and 11 bases had no gene match.

A note on this clonotype: No conserved phenylalanine or tryptophan is present at the end of the CDR3, so a read error is the likely explanation. Because the CDR3's place on the DNA is in doubt, the DNA is left out and the CDR3 is given as listed by TCRdb. The chain combines TRBV20-1 with TRBJ1-2; the table's D call, TRBD1, has no DNA check behind it. Germline CDR1 reads DFQATT; CDR2 reads SNEGSKA (reference sequence). The CDR3 length equals 14 residues, ends included. CDR3 region: CSARQGQGNYGYTY.

With respect to this clonotype: A clone one base away is much larger, so this may be a read error. V usage is TRBV20-1 and J usage is TRBJ2-1; 11 bases are shared with TRBD2. CDR1 is DFQATT and CDR2 is SNEGSKA in the germline V gene (reference sequence). This CDR3 is 14 amino acids long. V gave up 7 bases and J gave up 8 bases; unmatched junction bases: 10. The CDR3 is CSVPVAGGPDEQFF. The CDR3 DNA reads TGCAGTGTCCCTGTAGCGGGAGGGCCCGATGAGCAGTTCTTC.

As concerns this clonotype: One base away lies a much larger clone, so this may be a sequencing read error. J is TRBJ1-5 and V is TRBV12-3 or TRBV12-4, with TRBD1 matching 9 bases. This CDR3 has 14 amino acids. J gave up 5 bases and V 6 bases, and 5 bases lay outside the gene matches. The CDR3 DNA follows: TGTGCCAGCAGCAGCACAGGGGGCGATCAGCCCCAGCATTTT. This encodes CASSSTGGDQPQHF.

With respect to this clonotype: A much larger clone lies a single base off, so this may be a read error. The CDR3 coding sequence is TGCGCCTGCAGCCAATTCCCGGGACTAGTAGCCATCCATGAGCAGTTCTTC. Residues: CACSQFPGLVAIHEQFF. The rearrangement joins TRBV4-1 to TRBJ2-1; TRBD2 aligns across 8 bases. The CDR3 is 17 amino acids. The germline V gene has CDR1 MGHRA and CDR2 YSYEKL.

This clonotype appeared a few times. The chain recombines TRBV20-1 with TRBJ2-6; 8 positions agree with TRBD1. Germline CDR1 reads DFQATT; CDR2 reads SNEGSKA (reference sequence). This CDR3 has 15 amino acids. The J segment lost 3 bases and the V segment lost 3 bases, leaving 4 bases of the junction unmatched. The CDR3 nucleotides are TGCAGTGCTAGGGGACAGGTTGTTGGGGCCAACGTCCTGACTTTC. It encodes CSARGQVVGANVLTF.

The V call is TRBV11-2, the J call TRBJ1-4; no clear D gene. This CDR3 is 13 amino acids long. CDR1 is SGHAT, CDR2 FQNNGV, per germline. Trimming took 10 bases from V and 5 from J, leaving 14 bases between them. CDR3 DNA sequence: TGTGCCAACAACACCGGAATGAATGAAAAACTGTTTTTT. As protein: CANNTGMNEKLFF.

V and J are TRBV5-6 and TRBJ2-1; D may match TRBD1 or TRBD2 (5 bases each). The CDR3 contains 17 residues. Trimming cost V 3 bases and J 6 bases, with 22 bases left between them. Germline CDR1 SGHDT, CDR2 YYEEEE. The chain's CDR3 is CASSSRLGPSYVNEQFF. The CDR3 bases are TGTGCCAGCAGCTCCAGGTTGGGACCCTCCTACGTCAATGAGCAGTTCTTC.

To note about this clonotype: The junction does not match germline at one end; this may be a read error. The V gene is TRBV6-1, the J gene TRBJ2-7, with D possibly called TRBD1 or TRBD2 (5 bases each). This CDR3 is built from 14 residues. CDR1 and CDR2 (germline): MNHNS, SASEGT. In DNA, the CDR3 is TGTGCCAGCAGTGAATCGGGACCCTTCTCCAAGCAATACTTC. Its protein product is CASSESGPFSKQYF.

Details on this clonotype: Compared with germline, one end of the junction differs, possibly owing to a read error. V is TRBV20-1 and J is TRBJ2-2; 10 nucleotides line up with TRBD2. CDR1 DFQATT and CDR2 SNEGSKA come from the germline V gene (reference sequence). This CDR3 has 15 residues. This chain's CDR3 is CIARDLAGDTGKLFF. In nucleotides, the CDR3 is TGCATTGCTAGAGACCTAGCGGGAGACACCGGGAAGCTGTTTTTT.

This chain uses TRBV4-2 with TRBJ2-5, with a possible D match to TRBD2 (5 bases). Trimming removed 10 bases at V and 2 bases at J, with 20 bases between. This CDR3 has 15 residues. The germline CDR1 and CDR2 sequences are LGHNA and YNFKEQ. The CDR3 DNA follows: TGTGCCAACAATCAAGTTGCGGGTGGACAAGAGACCCAGTACTTC. Translating gives CANNQVAGGQETQYF.

Comment on this clonotype: A clone one base away is much larger, so this may be a read error. This chain links TRBV29-1 with TRBJ2-3, with 10 bases that match TRBD2. Germline CDR1 is SQVTM and CDR2 is ANQGSEA. This CDR3 is 14 amino acids long. CDR3 region: CSVVLGLASDMQYF. CDR3 nucleotides: TGCAGCGTTGTCCTGGGACTAGCGTCCGATATGCAGTATTTT.

This sequence joins TRBV7-9 and TRBJ1-4; no clear D gene. The germline gives CDR1 SEHNR, CDR2 FQNEAQ (reference sequence). The CDR3 consists of 15 residues. The ends were cut back, 1 base at V and 4 bases at J, with 10 bases in the middle. The CDR3 protein is CASSLGTASNEKLFF. The CDR3 nucleotides are TGTGCCAGCAGCTTAGGGACGGCAAGTAATGAAAAACTGTTTTTT.

This clonotype has only a few counts. The chain combines TRBV12-3 or TRBV12-4 with TRBJ1-5; unclear D gene. The CDR3 is 13 amino acids. The V gene lost 5 bases and the J gene lost 9 bases, with 14 bases spanning the gap. CDR3 residues: CASSGVGVGPQHF. The CDR3 nucleotides read TGTGCCAGCAGTGGGGTAGGTGTCGGGCCCCAGCATTTT.

As to this clonotype: A junction end diverges from the germline sequence, so it may reflect a read error. The genes are TRBV6-2 or TRBV6-3 and TRBJ1-6; the D is unclear. The CDR3 is made up of 13 amino acids. The germline gives CDR1 MNHEY, CDR2 SVGEGT. This CDR3 reads CANSYSSNSPLHF. The CDR3 DNA follows: TGTGCCAACAGTTACTCATCCAATTCACCCCTCCACTTT.